Presented here are 31 T cell receptor beta chains from one specimen sequenced in a study of T cell responses to AZD1222 COVID-19 vaccine. The method was immunoSEQ multiplex PCR; TCRdb's version includes in-frame clones alone and lacks a portion of them. This table has some 180,000 clones, over 80% appearing once. The sample here was peripheral blood, taken on day 0 of AZD1222 vaccination. These receptors all come from an adult in good health.

V gene TRBV27 combines with J gene TRBJ1-2, with no clear D. Germline-derived CDR1 and CDR2 are MNHEY and SMNVEV (reference sequence). V lost 4 bases and J lost 8, with 14 bases in between. The CDR3 covers 13 residues. CDR3 bases: TGTGCCAGCAGTTCCGGACGACTCTTGGGCTACACCTTC. Protein: CASSSGRLLGYTF.

V and J are TRBV27 and TRBJ2-7; no reliable D call. With 4 bases removed from V and 7 bases from J, the gap between germline ends came to 11 bases. This CDR3 is built from 12 residues. Germline assignment: CDR1 MNHEY and CDR2 SMNVEV (reference sequence). This chain's CDR3 is CASSSRREEQYF. The CDR3 DNA reads as TGTGCCAGCAGTTCTAGGAGAGAGGAGCAGTACTTC.

The rearrangement uses TRBV5-1 and TRBJ2-2; TRBD2 matches at 8 bases. The CDR3 spans 14 residues. Trimming at V came to 2 bases and at J to 3 bases, leaving 0 bases not matched to a gene. Per the germline V gene, CDR1 is SGHRS and CDR2 is YFSETQ. The CDR3 is CASSFSGDTGELFF. DNA of the CDR3: TGCGCCAGCAGCTTTAGCGGGGACACCGGGGAGCTGTTTTTT.

The chain is built from TRBV7-8 and TRBJ1-1; 7 bases are shared with TRBD1. Germline-derived CDR1 and CDR2 are SGHVS and FQNEAQ. V lost 1 base to trimming and J lost 2 bases; unmatched junction nucleotides: 7. CDR3 length: 16 residues. CDR3 sequence reads: CASSLGSQGVNTEAFF. The CDR3 DNA reads as TGTGCCAGCAGCTTAGGGTCGCAGGGGGTCAACACTGAAGCTTTCTTT.

This chain connects TRBV29-1 to TRBJ1-1; 8 nucleotides match TRBD1. Trimming at V came to 7 bases and at J to 2 bases, leaving 9 bases not matched to a gene. The V gene's germline CDR1 is SQVTM and CDR2 ANQGSEA. This CDR3 has 14 residues. The CDR3 nucleotides read TGCAGCGGAAGTAAGGACAGGGTCAACACTGAAGCTTTCTTT. Its translation: CSGSKDRVNTEAFF. Based on the CDR3 plus reference TRBV29-1 and TRBJ1-1, the full variable domain is SAVISQKPSRDICQRGTSLTIQCQVDSQVTMMFWYRQQPGQSLTLIATANQGSEATYESGFVIDKFPISRPNLTFSTLTVSNMSPEDSSIYLCSGSKDRVNTEAFFGQGTRLTVV.

V usage is TRBV6-5 and J usage is TRBJ1-5; 7 positions match TRBD1. The CDR3 is 14 residues long. The V gene end was trimmed by 5 bases and the J gene end by 7 bases; junction bases not matched to a gene: 8. Germline V lookup: CDR1 MNHEY, CDR2 SVGAGI. The CDR3 loop is CASSPDRARQPQHF. CDR3 bases: TGTGCCAGCAGTCCAGACAGGGCAAGACAGCCCCAGCATTTT.

The genes are TRBV9 and TRBJ1-1, with D possibly being TRBD1 (6 bases). Germline values: CDR1 SGDLS, CDR2 YYNGEE. This CDR3 region has 14 residues. V lost 0 bases to trimming and J lost 10 bases, with 16 bases between them. The chain's CDR3 is CASSVEEQGRRAFF. The CDR3 DNA is TGTGCCAGCAGCGTAGAAGAACAGGGCCGACGAGCTTTCTTT.

The gene calls are TRBV7-9 and TRBJ2-1, with 8 bases identical to TRBD2. The V segment lost 4 bases and the J segment 2 bases; nucleotides outside the gene matches: 4. The CDR3 totals 15 residues. CDR1 and CDR2 (germline): SEHNR, FQNEAQ (reference sequence). The CDR3 region is CASSSRGGPYNEQFF. CDR3 sequence (DNA): TGTGCCAGCAGCTCGCGCGGGGGGCCCTACAATGAGCAGTTCTTC. The entire variable domain, with the rest obtained from reference TRBV7-9 and TRBJ2-1, is as follows: DTGVSQNPRHKITKRGQNVTFRCDPISEHNRLYWYRQTLGQGPEFLTYFQNEAQLEKSRLLSDRFSAERPKGSFSTLEIQRTEQGDSAMYLCASSSRGGPYNEQFFGPGTRLTVL.

This sequence joins TRBV7-8 and TRBJ1-4, with D possibly matching TRBD1 (5 bases). The ends were cut back, 3 bases at V and 8 bases at J, with 13 bases in the middle. This CDR3 comprises 14 residues. Germline V gene data show CDR1 as SGHVS and CDR2 as FQNEAQ. The CDR3 here is CASSLVREEEKLFF. The DNA for the CDR3 is TGTGCCAGCAGCTTGGTCAGGGAGGAAGAAAAACTGTTTTTT.

The CDR3 loop reads CASSHRDRVTEAFF. In nucleotides, the CDR3 is TGCGCCAGCAGCCATAGGGACAGGGTGACTGAAGCTTTCTTT. The chain has TRBV5-1 and TRBJ1-1, with 9 bases lining up with TRBD1. V was pared by 4 bases and J by 5 bases, with 6 bases of the junction left unmatched. CDR1 is SGHRS, CDR2 YFSETQ, per germline. This CDR3 comprises 14 residues. Together with reference TRBV5-1 and TRBJ1-1, the CDR3 gives the full variable domain: KAGVTQTPRYLIKTRGQQVTLSCSPISGHRSVSWYQQTPGQGLQFLFEYFSETQRNKGNFPGRFSGRQFSNSRSEMNVSTLELGDSALYLCASSHRDRVTEAFFGQGTRLTVV.

The V and J genes are TRBV18 and TRBJ1-2; D unclear. V lost 3 bases, J lost 0 bases, and 14 bases lay in between. Germline V gene sequence: CDR1 KGHSH, CDR2 LQKENI. The length of the CDR3 is 16 residues. This CDR3 is CASSPNSAGANYGYTF. For the CDR3, the DNA is TGTGCCAGCTCACCCAACAGTGCTGGGGCTAACTATGGCTACACCTTC.

This chain joins TRBV6-5 and TRBJ1-2; D might be TRBD1 (6 bases). V was clipped by 8 bases and J by 1 base, with 14 bases between them. Germline assignment: CDR1 MNHEY and CDR2 SVGAGI. This CDR3 comprises 14 residues. In nucleotides, the CDR3 is TGTGCCAGCTCTGCCTACAGGGATAACTATGGCTACACCTTC. Encoded protein: CASSAYRDNYGYTF.

As concerns this clone: Relative to the germline gene, one junction end is altered; a read error may explain this. The chain joins TRBV7-3 to TRBJ2-1; the match to TRBD2 covers 11 bases. Germline V lookup: CDR1 SGHTA, CDR2 FQGTGA. The CDR3 spans 13 residues. CDR3 in amino acids: CASSPTSGGWVIF. The CDR3 nucleotides read TGTGCCAGCAGCCCAACTAGCGGGGGTTGGGTAATCTTC.

The rearrangement joins TRBV28 to TRBJ1-1; D perhaps matches TRBD1 (6 bases). V was cut by 3 bases and J by 6 bases, with 17 bases left in between. The CDR3 extends over 15 amino acids. Germline loops: CDR1 MDHEN, CDR2 SYDVKM. DNA of the CDR3: TGTGCCAGCAGTTTTACCGGAGGGTGGGGGCCTGAAGCTTTCTTT. It is translated as CASSFTGGWGPEAFF.

This clone was seen a single time. The CDR3 here is CASSLVTSGGVDTQYF. For the CDR3, the DNA is TGCGCCAGCAGCTTGGTGACTAGCGGGGGGGTAGATACGCAGTATTTT. The chain carries TRBV5-1 and TRBJ2-3; TRBD2 agrees at 14 bases. Germline-derived CDR1 and CDR2 are SGHRS and YFSETQ. V shed 0 bases, J shed 5 bases, and the junction held 2 bases outside the gene matches. This CDR3 has 16 residues.

CDR3: CASSLARGSGVKNEQFF. CDR3 bases: TGTGCCAGCAGCTTAGCGCGGGGTAGCGGGGTCAAGAATGAGCAGTTCTTC. V is TRBV7-8 and J is TRBJ2-1, with 8 bases fitting TRBD2. CDR1 SGHVS and CDR2 FQNEAQ come from the germline V gene. The ends lost 0 bases at V and 7 bases at J; junction bases unmatched: 11. The CDR3 loop spans 17 amino acids.

This CDR3 is CASSLVGRAQEKLFF. Here the CDR3 DNA reads TGTGCCAGCAGCTTAGTGGGCAGGGCGCAAGAAAAACTGTTTTTT. This sequence joins TRBV7-2 and TRBJ1-4; tentatively, D is TRBD1 (5 bases). Germline V gene lookup returns CDR1 SGHTA and CDR2 FQGNSA. V lost 1 base and J 8 bases, leaving 14 bases between the germline ends. The CDR3 is 15 residues long.

The chain uses TRBV18 and TRBJ1-1; D might be TRBD1 (5 bases). This CDR3 is built from 13 residues. V dropped 3 bases and J dropped 4 bases, with 9 bases sitting between them. Germline V gene data show CDR1 as KGHSH and CDR2 as LQKENI. CDR3 amino acids: CASSPPGPTEAFF. CDR3 nucleotide sequence: TGTGCCAGCTCACCCCCGGGGCCCACTGAAGCTTTCTTT. The full variable domain, rest sourced from reference TRBV18 and TRBJ1-1, is NAGVMQNPRHLVRRRGQEARLRCSPMKGHSHVYWYRQLPEEGLKFMVYLQKENIIDESGMPKERFSAEFPKEGPSILRIQQVVRGDSAAYFCASSPPGPTEAFFGQGTRLTVV.

The V call is TRBV9, the J call TRBJ1-3; D is undetermined. The CDR3 is 15 residues long. Germline lookup yields CDR1 SGDLS and CDR2 YYNGEE. The V gene lost 2 bases and the J gene lost 4 bases, with 13 bases spanning the gap. The CDR3 bases are TGTGCCAGCAGCGTCTCCCTAGGCCGGGGAAACACCATATATTTT. Encoded protein: CASSVSLGRGNTIYF.

The J gene is TRBJ1-5, the V gene TRBV28, with D possibly matching TRBD1 (5 bases). Germline V gives CDR1 MDHEN, CDR2 SYDVKM. V was trimmed by 2 bases and J by 7 bases, leaving 9 bases between them. The CDR3 has 13 amino acids. The CDR3 sequence is CASSLQGWQPQHF. The DNA for the CDR3 is TGTGCCAGCAGTTTACAGGGTTGGCAGCCCCAGCATTTT.

The chain combines TRBV19 with TRBJ1-1; 7 bases match TRBD1. Germline V gene sequence: CDR1 LNHDA, CDR2 SQIVND (reference sequence). The junction had 11 bases not matched to a gene; V was cut back by 7 bases and J by 6 bases. The CDR3 has 14 residues. CDR3 sequence reads: CASNQGQGVAEAFF. The CDR3, as DNA: TGTGCCAGTAACCAGGGCCAGGGGGTCGCTGAAGCTTTCTTT.

This chain uses TRBV12-3 or TRBV12-4 with TRBJ2-7, with D unresolved. With 9 bases removed from V and 5 bases from J, the gap between germline ends came to 17 bases. The length of the CDR3 is 13 residues. This CDR3 reads CASLAIGVNEQYF. In nucleotides, the CDR3 is TGTGCCAGTCTTGCAATTGGGGTCAACGAGCAGTACTTC.

This clone occurred once. This chain joins TRBV15 and TRBJ1-6; D gene uncertain. Trimming removed 5 bases at V and 0 bases at J, with 8 bases between. Germline V gene sequence: CDR1 LNHNV, CDR2 YYDKDF (reference sequence). The CDR3 totals 15 residues. Written as DNA, the CDR3 is TGTGCCACCAGCTCGCGTAGCTCCTATAATTCACCCCTCCACTTT. Amino acids: CATSSRSSYNSPLHF. The variable domain in full, with the rest retrieved from reference TRBV15 and TRBJ1-6, is DAMVIQNPRYQVTQFGKPVTLSCSQTLNHNVMYWYQQKSSQAPKLLFHYYDKDFNNEADTPDNFQSRRPNTSFCFLDIRSPGLGDTAMYLCATSSRSSYNSPLHFGNGTRLTVT.

V is TRBV5-1 and J is TRBJ1-4, with 8 bases matching TRBD1. Germline V gives CDR1 SGHRS, CDR2 YFSETQ. The CDR3 consists of 14 residues. V was clipped by 4 bases and J by 8 bases; unmatched bases: 7. CDR3 DNA sequence: TGCGCCAGCAGCAAGGACAGGGTGGAGGAAAAACTGTTTTTT. Its protein is CASSKDRVEEKLFF.

The rearrangement uses TRBV28 and TRBJ1-2, with D hard to call. The V end lost 10 bases, the J end lost 3 bases, and 12 bases lay between the germline ends. Germline CDR1 reads MDHEN; CDR2 reads SYDVKM. There are 12 residues in the CDR3. CDR3 sequence: CATASTDYGYTF. The CDR3, as DNA: TGTGCCACCGCCTCGACGGACTATGGCTACACCTTC.

V usage is TRBV5-6 and J usage is TRBJ1-2, with 10 bases that match TRBD1. The CDR3 is 17 residues long. The V and J ends lost 3 bases and 2 bases, in that order; junction bases with no gene match: 10. The germline V gene has CDR1 SGHDT and CDR2 YYEEEE. DNA of the CDR3: TGTGCCAGCAGCTCCCCGGGACAGGGGAGGCAGAACTATGGCTACACCTTC. Translating it yields CASSSPGQGRQNYGYTF.

This chain uses TRBV24-1 with TRBJ2-1; D is possibly TRBD1 (6 bases). Germline V gene sequence: CDR1 KGHDR, CDR2 SFDVKD. The CDR3 is 16 residues long. The V and J ends lost 3 bases and 1 base respectively, with 12 bases between them. The CDR3 spells CATSDTGPQSYNEQFF. The CDR3 nucleotides read TGTGCCACCAGTGATACAGGGCCACAGTCCTACAATGAGCAGTTCTTC.

This chain connects TRBV18 to TRBJ2-2; D perhaps matches TRBD2 (6 bases). Germline V gives CDR1 KGHSH, CDR2 LQKENI. V lost 3 bases, J lost 0 bases, and 11 bases lay in between. The CDR3 has 16 residues. CDR3 DNA sequence: TGTGCCAGCTCACCCAACGCGGGGACGAACACCGGGGAGCTGTTTTTT. It codes for CASSPNAGTNTGELFF.

The chain combines TRBV7-3 with TRBJ2-2; no clear D. CDR3 length: 13 amino acids. Germline values: CDR1 SGHTA, CDR2 FQGTGA. V was trimmed by 3 bases and J by 3 bases, leaving 5 bases between them. This CDR3 is CASSFSDTGELFF. CDR3 in DNA: TGTGCCAGCAGCTTTTCAGACACCGGGGAGCTGTTTTTT.

The rearrangement links TRBV11-2 to TRBJ2-3; 10 nucleotides match TRBD2. The germline CDR1 and CDR2 sequences are SGHAT and FQNNGV. The J segment lost 2 bases and the V segment lost 5 bases, leaving 7 bases of the junction unmatched. The CDR3 consists of 16 residues. The CDR3 DNA follows: TGTGCCAGCAGCCTGATAGCGGGGGGTAACACAGATACGCAGTATTTT. Amino acid sequence: CASSLIAGGNTDTQYF.

This clone showed up just a few times. The sample contains more than one DNA sequence encoding this CDR3. The rearrangement uses TRBV6-5 and TRBJ1-5; no reliable D call. Trimming removed 0 bases at V and 7 bases at J, with 7 bases between. Germline CDR1 MNHEY, CDR2 SVGAGI. CDR3 length: 13 amino acids. In DNA form, the CDR3 reads TGTGCCAGCAGTTACTCGAGTGGGCAGCCCCAGCATTTT. Its translation is CASSYSSGQPQHF.